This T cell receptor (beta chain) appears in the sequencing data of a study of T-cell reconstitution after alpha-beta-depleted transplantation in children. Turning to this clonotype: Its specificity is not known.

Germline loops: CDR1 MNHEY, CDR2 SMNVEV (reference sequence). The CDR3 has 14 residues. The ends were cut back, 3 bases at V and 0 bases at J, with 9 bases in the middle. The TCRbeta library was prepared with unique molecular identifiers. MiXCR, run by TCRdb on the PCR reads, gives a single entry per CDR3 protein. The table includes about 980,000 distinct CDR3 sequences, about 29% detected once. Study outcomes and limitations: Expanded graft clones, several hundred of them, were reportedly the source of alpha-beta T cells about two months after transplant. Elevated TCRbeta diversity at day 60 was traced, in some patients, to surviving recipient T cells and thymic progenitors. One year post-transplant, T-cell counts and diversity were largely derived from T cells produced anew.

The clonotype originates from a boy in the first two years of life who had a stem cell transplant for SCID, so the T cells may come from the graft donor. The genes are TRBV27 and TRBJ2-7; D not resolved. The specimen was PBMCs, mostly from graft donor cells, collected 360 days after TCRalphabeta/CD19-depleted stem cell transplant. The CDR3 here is CASSFYWSSYEQYF. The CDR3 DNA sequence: TGTGCCAGCAGTTTCTACTGGAGCTCCTACGAGCAGTACTTC.